Here is one T cell receptor beta chain with its context. The antigen remains undetermined. Reverse transcribed after extraction, RNA yielded cDNA as the sequencing template. Produced via immunoSEQ multiplex PCR; TCRdb's table is partial and in-frame only. The table lists 120,000 or so clones, roughly two fifths of them singletons. Germline CDR1 reads WNHNN; CDR2 reads SYGVQD (reference sequence). The CDR3 consists of 13 residues. Trimming removed 7 bases at V and 5 bases at J, with 12 bases between. This record comes from a study of CD8+ T cells in alopecia areata. Whole-study findings and limits: TCR sharing across patients was less clear than in mice, possibly HLA-related. Normal-skin resident alphabeta T cells also appear among scalp sample sequences.

The clonotype comes from a human donor with alopecia areata. The chain recombines TRBV10-1 with TRBJ2-1; D is ambiguous. What was sequenced was CD4+ T cells sorted from blood. Written as DNA, the CDR3 is TGCGCCAGCACCAACGGGCTCAACAATGAGCAGTTCTTC. As protein: CASTNGLNNEQFF.